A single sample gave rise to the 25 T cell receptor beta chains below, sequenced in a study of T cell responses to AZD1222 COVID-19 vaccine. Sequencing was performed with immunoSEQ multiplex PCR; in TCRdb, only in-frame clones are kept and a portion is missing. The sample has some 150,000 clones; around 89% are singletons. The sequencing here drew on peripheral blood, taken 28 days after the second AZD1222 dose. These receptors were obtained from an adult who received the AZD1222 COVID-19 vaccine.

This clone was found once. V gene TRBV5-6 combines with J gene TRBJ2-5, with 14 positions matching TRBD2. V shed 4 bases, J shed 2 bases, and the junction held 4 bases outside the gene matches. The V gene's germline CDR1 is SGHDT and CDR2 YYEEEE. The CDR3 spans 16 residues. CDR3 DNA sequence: TGTGCCAGCAGCCGGACTAGCGGGGGGCTGCAAGAGACCCAGTACTTC. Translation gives CASSRTSGGLQETQYF.

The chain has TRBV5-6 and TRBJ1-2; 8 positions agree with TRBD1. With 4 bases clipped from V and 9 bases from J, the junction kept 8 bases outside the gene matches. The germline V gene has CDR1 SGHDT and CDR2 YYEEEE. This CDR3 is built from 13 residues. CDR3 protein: CASSSGQGLRYTF. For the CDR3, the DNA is TGTGCCAGCAGCAGCGGACAGGGTCTGCGCTACACCTTC.

DNA of the CDR3: TGTGCCAGTACAGCGGGGGGACGAAAGTACTTC. It specifies CASTAGGRKYF. The chain is built from TRBV19 and TRBJ2-7, with 9 bases aligning to TRBD2. Germline lookup yields CDR1 LNHDA and CDR2 SQIVND (reference sequence). The CDR3 covers 11 residues. The ends lost 7 bases at V and 11 bases at J; junction bases unmatched: 6.

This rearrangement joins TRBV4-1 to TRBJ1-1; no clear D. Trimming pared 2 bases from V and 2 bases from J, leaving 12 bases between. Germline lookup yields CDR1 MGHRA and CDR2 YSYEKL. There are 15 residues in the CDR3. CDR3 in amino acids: CASSQQSGINTEAFF. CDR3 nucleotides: TGCGCCAGCAGCCAACAGTCGGGCATAAACACTGAAGCTTTCTTT.

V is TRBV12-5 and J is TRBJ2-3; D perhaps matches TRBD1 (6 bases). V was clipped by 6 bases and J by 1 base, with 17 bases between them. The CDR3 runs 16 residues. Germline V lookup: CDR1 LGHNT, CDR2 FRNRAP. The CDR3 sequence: CASGPGAAFRTDTQYF. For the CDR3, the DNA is TGTGCTAGTGGCCCAGGGGCCGCCTTCCGCACAGATACGCAGTATTTT.

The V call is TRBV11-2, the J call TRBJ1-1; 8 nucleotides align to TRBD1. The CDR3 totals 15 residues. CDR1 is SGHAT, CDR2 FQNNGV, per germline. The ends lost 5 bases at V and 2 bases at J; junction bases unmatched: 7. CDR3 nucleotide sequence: TGTGCCAGCAGCACGCTAGGACAGGGTAACACTGAAGCTTTCTTT. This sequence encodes CASSTLGQGNTEAFF.

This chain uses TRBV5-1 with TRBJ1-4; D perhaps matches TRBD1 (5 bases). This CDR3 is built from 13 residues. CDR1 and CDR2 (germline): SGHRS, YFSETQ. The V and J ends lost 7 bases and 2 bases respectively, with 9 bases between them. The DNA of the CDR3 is TGCGCCAGCCAGGGTTCGACTAATGAAAAACTGTTTTTT. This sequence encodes CASQGSTNEKLFF. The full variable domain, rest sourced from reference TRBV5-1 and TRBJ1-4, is KAGVTQTPRYLIKTRGQQVTLSCSPISGHRSVSWYQQTPGQGLQFLFEYFSETQRNKGNFPGRFSGRQFSNSRSEMNVSTLELGDSALYLCASQGSTNEKLFFGSGTQLSVL.

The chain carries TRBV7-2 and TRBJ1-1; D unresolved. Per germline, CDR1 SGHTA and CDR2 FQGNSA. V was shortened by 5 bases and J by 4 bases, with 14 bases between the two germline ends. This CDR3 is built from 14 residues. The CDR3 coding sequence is TGTGCCAGCAGCCCTCACCGTATCAGCACTGAAGCTTTCTTT. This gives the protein CASSPHRISTEAFF.

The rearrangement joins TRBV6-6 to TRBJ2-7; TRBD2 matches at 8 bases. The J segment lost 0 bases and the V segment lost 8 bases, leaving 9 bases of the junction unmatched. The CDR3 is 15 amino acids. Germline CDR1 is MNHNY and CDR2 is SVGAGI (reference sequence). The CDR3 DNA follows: TGTGCCAGCGGGGAAGAACTAGCGGTCTCCTACGAGCAGTACTTC. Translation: CASGEELAVSYEQYF.

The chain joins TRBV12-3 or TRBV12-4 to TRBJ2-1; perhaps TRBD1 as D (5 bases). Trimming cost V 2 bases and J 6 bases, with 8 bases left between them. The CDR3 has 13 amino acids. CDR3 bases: TGTGCCAGCAGTTTACAGGGAACCAATGAGCAGTTCTTC. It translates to CASSLQGTNEQFF.

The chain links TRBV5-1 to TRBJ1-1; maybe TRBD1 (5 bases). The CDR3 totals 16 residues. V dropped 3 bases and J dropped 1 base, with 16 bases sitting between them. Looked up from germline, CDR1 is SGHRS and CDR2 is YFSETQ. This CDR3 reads CASSSLGRASNTEAFF. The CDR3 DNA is TGCGCCAGCAGCTCCCTGGGACGGGCTTCGAACACTGAAGCTTTCTTT.

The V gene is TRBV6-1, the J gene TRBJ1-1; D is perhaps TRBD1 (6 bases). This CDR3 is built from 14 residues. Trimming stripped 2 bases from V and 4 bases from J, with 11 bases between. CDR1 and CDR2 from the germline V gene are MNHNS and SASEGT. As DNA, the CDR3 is TGTGCCAGCAGTGAACGGGGGCGCGGCACTGAAGCTTTCTTT. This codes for CASSERGRGTEAFF.

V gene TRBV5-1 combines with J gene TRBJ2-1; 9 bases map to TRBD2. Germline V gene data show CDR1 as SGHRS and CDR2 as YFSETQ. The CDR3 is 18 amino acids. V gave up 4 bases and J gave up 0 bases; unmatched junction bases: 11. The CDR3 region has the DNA TGCGCCAGCAGCCCGATTGGAGCGGGGGGTTCCTCCTACAATGAGCAGTTCTTC. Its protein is CASSPIGAGGSSYNEQFF. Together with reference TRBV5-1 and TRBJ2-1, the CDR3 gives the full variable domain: KAGVTQTPRYLIKTRGQQVTLSCSPISGHRSVSWYQQTPGQGLQFLFEYFSETQRNKGNFPGRFSGRQFSNSRSEMNVSTLELGDSALYLCASSPIGAGGSSYNEQFFGPGTRLTVL.

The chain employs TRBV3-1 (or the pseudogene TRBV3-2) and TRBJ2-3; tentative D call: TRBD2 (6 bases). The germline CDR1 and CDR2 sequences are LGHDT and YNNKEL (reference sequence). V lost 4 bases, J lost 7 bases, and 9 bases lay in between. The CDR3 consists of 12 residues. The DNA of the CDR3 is TGTGCCAGCAGCCCGGGGGAGTATACGCAGTATTTT. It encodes CASSPGEYTQYF.

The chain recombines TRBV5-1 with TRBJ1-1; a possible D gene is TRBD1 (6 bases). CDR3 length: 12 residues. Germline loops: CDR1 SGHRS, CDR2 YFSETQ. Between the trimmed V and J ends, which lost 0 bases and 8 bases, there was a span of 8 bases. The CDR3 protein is CASSLGGREAFF. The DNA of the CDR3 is TGCGCCAGCAGCTTGGGGGGGCGAGAAGCTTTCTTT.

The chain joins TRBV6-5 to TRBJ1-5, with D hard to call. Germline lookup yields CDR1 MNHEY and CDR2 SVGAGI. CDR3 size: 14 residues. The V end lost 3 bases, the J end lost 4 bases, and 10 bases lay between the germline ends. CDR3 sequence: CASSYGRKNQPQHF. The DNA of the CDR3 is TGTGCCAGCAGTTATGGCAGAAAGAATCAGCCCCAGCATTTT.

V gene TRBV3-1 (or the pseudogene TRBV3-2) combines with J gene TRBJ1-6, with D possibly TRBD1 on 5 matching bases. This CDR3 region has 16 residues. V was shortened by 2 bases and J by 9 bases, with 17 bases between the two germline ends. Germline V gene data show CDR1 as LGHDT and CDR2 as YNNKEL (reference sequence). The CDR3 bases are TGTGCCAGCAGCCAATGGCGACAGCTCGAGGGTTCACCCCTCCACTTT. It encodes CASSQWRQLEGSPLHF.

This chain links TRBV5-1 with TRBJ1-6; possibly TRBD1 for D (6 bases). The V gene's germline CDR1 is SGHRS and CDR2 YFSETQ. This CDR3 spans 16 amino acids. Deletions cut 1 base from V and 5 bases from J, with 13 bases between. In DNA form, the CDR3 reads TGCGCCAGCAGCTTGACGGGGGCGCGGGATAATTCACCCCTCCACTTT. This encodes CASSLTGARDNSPLHF.

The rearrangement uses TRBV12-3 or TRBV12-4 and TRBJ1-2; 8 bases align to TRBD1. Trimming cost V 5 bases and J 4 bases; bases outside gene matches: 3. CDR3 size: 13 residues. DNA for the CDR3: TGTGCCAGCAGTCCGGGACAGGTCTATGGCTACACCTTC. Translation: CASSPGQVYGYTF.

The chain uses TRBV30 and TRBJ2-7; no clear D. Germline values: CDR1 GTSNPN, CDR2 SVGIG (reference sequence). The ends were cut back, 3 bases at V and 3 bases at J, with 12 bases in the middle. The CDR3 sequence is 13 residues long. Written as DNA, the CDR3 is TGTGCCTGGAGGGACCGTCGTTTCTACGAGCAGTACTTC. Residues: CAWRDRRFYEQYF.

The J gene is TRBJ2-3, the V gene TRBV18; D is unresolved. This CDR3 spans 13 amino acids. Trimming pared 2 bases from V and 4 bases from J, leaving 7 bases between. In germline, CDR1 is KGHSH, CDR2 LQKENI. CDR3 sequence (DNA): TGTGCCAGCTCACCAGGAGAATCAGATACGCAGTATTTT. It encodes CASSPGESDTQYF.

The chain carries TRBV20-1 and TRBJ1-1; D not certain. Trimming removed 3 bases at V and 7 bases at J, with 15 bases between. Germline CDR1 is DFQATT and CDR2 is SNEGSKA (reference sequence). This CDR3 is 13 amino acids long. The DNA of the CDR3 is TGCAGTGCTAGTGGGCGAGTCCGGGTTGAAGCTTTCTTT. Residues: CSASGRVRVEAFF.

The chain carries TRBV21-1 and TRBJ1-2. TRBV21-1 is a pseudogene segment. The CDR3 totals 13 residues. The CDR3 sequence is CASSKKDWLGYTF. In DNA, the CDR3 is TGTGCCAGCAGCAAAAAGGATTGGTTGGGCTACACCTTC.

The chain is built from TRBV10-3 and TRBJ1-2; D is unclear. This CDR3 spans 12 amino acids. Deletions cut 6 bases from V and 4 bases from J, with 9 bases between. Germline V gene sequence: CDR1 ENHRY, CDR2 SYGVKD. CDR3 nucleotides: TGTGCCATCAGCGCAGGCTTCTATGGCTACACCTTC. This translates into CAISAGFYGYTF.

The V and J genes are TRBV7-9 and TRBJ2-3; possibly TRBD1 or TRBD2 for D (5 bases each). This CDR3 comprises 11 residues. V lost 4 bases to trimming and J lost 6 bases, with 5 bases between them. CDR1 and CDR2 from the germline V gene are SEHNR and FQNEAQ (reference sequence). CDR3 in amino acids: CASSWGDTQYF. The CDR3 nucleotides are TGTGCCAGCAGCTGGGGGGATACGCAGTATTTT.